The entry below gives a single TCR beta chain sequence along with its context. What it binds is unknown. This sample stems from a study of cytotoxic CD8 clonotypes in ibrutinib-treated CLL. Study conclusions and caveats: At the start, clonality exceeded age-matched healthy donors and followed circulating CD8+ T-cell counts.

Assay used: immunoSEQ multiplex PCR; TCRdb lists only in-frame clones, some missing. This sample carries about 160,000 clones, around 84% of them seen once, and the ten largest clones take roughly 2%. The sequence came from a human donor with chronic lymphocytic leukemia. This specimen was PBMCs, taken after 12 months of ibrutinib treatment.

CDR3 amino acids: CAIRDREGQPQHF. The CDR3 DNA sequence: TGTGCCATCCGGGACAGGGAGGGTCAGCCCCAGCATTTT. The V and J genes are TRBV10-3 and TRBJ1-5; 9 bases fit TRBD1. The CDR3 runs 13 residues. Germline V gives CDR1 ENHRY, CDR2 SYGVKD. V was pared by 8 bases and J by 6 bases, with 5 bases of the junction left unmatched.